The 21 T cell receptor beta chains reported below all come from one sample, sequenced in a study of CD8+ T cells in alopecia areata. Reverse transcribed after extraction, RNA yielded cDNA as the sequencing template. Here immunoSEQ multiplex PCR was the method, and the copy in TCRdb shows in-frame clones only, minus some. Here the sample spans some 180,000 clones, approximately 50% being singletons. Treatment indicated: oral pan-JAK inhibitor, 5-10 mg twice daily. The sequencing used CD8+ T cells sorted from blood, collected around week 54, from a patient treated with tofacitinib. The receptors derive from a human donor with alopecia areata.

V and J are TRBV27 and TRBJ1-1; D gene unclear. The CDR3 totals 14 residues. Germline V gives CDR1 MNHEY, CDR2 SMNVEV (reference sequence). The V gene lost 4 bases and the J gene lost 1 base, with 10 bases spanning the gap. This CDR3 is CASSWAGGNTEAFF. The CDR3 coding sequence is TGTGCCAGCAGTTGGGCGGGAGGGAACACTGAAGCTTTCTTT.

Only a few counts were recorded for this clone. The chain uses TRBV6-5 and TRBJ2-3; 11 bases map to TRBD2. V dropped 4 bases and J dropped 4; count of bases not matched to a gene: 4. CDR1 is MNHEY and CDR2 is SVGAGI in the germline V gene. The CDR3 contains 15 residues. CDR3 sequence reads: CASSLAGGPADTQYF. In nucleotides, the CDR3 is TGTGCCAGCAGTTTAGCGGGGGGGCCAGCAGATACGCAGTATTTT.

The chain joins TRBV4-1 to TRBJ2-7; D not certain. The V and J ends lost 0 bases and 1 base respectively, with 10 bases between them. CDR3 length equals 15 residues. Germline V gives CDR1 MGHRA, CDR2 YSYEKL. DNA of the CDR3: TGCGCCAGCAGCCAAGATGCTGGACGGTCCTACGAGCAGTACTTC. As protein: CASSQDAGRSYEQYF.

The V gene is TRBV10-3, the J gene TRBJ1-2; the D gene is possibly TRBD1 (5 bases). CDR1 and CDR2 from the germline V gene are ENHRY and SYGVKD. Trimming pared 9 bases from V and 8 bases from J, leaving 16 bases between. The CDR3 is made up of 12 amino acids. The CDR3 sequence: CAIQGAIRGYTF. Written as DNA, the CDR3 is TGTGCCATTCAAGGGGCCATCCGAGGCTACACCTTC.

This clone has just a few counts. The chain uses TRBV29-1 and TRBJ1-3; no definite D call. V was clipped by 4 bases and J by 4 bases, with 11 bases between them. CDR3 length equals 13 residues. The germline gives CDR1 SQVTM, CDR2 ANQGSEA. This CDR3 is CSVVAELGNTIYF. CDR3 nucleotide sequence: TGCAGCGTTGTTGCTGAATTAGGAAACACCATATATTTT.

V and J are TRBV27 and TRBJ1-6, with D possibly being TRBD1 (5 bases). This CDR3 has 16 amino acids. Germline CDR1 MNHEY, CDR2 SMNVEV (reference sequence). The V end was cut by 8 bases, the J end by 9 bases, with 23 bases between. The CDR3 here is CASALRAGVRSSPLHF. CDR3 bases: TGTGCCAGCGCTCTACGGGCGGGGGTTCGAAGTTCACCCCTCCACTTT.

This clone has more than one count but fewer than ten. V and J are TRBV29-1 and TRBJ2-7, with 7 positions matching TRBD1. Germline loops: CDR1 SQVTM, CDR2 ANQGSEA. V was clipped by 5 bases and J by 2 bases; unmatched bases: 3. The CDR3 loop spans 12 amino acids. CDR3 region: CSVRDRPYEQYF. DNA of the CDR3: TGCAGCGTTCGGGACAGACCCTACGAGCAGTACTTC.

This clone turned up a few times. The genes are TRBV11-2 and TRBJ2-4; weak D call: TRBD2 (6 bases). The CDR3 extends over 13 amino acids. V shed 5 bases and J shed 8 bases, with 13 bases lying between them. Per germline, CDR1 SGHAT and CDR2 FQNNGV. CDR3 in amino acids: CASSHPWGDIQYF. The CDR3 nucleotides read TGTGCCAGCAGCCACCCTTGGGGGGACATTCAGTACTTC.

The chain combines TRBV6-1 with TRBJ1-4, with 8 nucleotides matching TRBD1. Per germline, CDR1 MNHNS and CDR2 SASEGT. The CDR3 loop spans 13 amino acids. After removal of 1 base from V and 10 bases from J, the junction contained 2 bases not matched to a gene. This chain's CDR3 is CASSEDRGAKLFF. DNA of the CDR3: TGTGCCAGCAGTGAAGACAGGGGGGCAAAACTGTTTTTT.

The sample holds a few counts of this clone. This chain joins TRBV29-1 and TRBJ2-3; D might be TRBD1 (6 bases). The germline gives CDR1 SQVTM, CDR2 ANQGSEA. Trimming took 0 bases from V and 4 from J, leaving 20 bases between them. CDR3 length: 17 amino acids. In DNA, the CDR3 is TGCAGCGTTGAAGATCTGGGCGGTCAGGGGATGGCAGATACGCAGTATTTT. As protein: CSVEDLGGQGMADTQYF.

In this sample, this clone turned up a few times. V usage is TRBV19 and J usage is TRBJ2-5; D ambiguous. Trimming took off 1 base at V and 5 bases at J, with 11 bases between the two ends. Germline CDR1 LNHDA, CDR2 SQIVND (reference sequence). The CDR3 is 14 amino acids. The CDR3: CASSIAHSPETQYF. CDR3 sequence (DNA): TGTGCCAGTAGTATAGCCCACAGCCCGGAGACCCAGTACTTC.

As DNA, the CDR3 is TGTGCCAGCAGCTTAGACAGGGTGGGCGAGCAGTACTTC. Protein sequence: CASSLDRVGEQYF. The chain employs TRBV7-2 and TRBJ2-7; weak D call: TRBD1 (6 bases). This CDR3 has 13 amino acids. Trimming pared 1 base from V and 6 bases from J, leaving 10 bases between. Germline V gives CDR1 SGHTA, CDR2 FQGNSA.

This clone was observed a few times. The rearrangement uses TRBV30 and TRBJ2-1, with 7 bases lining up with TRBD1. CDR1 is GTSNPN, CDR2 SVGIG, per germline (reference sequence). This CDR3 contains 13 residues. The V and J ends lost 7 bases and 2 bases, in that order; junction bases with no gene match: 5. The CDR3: CASDRAAYNEQFF. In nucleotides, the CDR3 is TGTGCCTCTGACAGGGCAGCCTACAATGAGCAGTTCTTC.

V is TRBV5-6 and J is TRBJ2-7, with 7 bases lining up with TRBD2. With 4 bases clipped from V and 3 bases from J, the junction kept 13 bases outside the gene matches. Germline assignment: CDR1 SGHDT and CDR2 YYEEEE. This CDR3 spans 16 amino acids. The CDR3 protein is CASSRAGTISYYEQYF. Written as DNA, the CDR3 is TGTGCCAGCAGCCGTGCTGGGACTATTTCCTACTACGAGCAGTACTTC.

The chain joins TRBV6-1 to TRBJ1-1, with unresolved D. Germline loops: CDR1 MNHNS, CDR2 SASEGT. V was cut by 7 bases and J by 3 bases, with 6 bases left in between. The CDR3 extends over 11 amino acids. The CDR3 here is CASKQYTEAFF. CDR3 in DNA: TGTGCCAGCAAGCAGTACACTGAAGCTTTCTTT.

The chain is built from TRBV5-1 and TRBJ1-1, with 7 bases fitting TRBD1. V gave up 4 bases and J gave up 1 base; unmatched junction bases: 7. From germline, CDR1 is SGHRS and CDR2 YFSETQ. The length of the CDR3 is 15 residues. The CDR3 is CASSVTTGSNTEAFF. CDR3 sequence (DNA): TGCGCCAGCAGCGTTACGACAGGGTCGAACACTGAAGCTTTCTTT.

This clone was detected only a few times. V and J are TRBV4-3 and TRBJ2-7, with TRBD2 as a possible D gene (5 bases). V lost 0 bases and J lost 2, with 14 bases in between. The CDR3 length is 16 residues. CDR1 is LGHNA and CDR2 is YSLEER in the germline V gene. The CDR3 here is CASSQDLDAGPYEQYF. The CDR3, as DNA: TGCGCCAGCAGCCAAGATCTCGACGCGGGCCCCTACGAGCAGTACTTC.

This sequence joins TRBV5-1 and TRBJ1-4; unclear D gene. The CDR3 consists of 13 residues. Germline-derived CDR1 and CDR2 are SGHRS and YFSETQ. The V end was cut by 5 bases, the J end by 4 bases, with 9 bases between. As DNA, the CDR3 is TGCGCCAGCAGGGACCAGGATAATGAAAAACTGTTTTTT. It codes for CASRDQDNEKLFF.

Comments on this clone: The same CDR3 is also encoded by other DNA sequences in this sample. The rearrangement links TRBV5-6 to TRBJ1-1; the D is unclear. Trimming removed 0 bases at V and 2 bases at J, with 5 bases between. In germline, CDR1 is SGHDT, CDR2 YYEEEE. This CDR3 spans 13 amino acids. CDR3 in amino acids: CASSLGGNTEAFF. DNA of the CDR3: TGTGCCAGCAGCTTGGGGGGTAACACTGAAGCTTTCTTT. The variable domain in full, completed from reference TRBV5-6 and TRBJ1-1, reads DAGVTQSPTHLIKTRGQQVTLRCSPKSGHDTVSWYQQALGQGPQFIFQYYEEEERQRGNFPDRFSGHQFPNYSSELNVNALLLGDSALYLCASSLGGNTEAFFGQGTRLTVV.

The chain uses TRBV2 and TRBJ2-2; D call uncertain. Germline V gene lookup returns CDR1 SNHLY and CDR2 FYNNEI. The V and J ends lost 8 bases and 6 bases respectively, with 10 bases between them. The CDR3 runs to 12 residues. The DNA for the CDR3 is TGTGCCAGCGGTTTGTGGGCCGGGGAGCTGTTTTTT. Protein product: CASGLWAGELFF.

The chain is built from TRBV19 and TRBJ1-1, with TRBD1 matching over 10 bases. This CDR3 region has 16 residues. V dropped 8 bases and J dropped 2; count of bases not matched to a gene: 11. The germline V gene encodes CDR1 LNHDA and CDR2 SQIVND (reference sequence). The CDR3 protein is CASRDRGREYNTEAFF. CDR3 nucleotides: TGTGCCAGTCGGGACAGGGGTAGGGAATATAACACTGAAGCTTTCTTT.